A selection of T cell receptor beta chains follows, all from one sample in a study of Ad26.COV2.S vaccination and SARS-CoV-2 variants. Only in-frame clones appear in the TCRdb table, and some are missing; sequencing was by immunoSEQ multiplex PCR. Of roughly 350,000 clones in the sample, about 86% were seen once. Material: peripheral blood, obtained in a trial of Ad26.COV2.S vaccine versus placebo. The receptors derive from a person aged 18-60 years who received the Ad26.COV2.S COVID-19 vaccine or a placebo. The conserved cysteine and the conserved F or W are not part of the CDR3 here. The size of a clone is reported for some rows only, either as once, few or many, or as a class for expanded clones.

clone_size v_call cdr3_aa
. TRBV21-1 ASSKAGLSGGSYLNTEAF
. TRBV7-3 ASSLRGWDTQY
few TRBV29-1 SGGDRAPDTQY
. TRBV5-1 ASSLAVGAGAGEQF
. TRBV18 ASSPTMTGSYEQY
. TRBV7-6 ASSPRGGQGNTEAF
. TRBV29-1 SVMSGGNTEAF
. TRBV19 ASESGDRVLGYT
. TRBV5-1 ASSLRQDLYGYT
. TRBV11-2 ASSLGGGLYGYT
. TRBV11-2 ASSLDRGSTNEKLF
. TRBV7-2 ASSLQGVGYNSPLH
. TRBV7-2 ASSLGTGRLEQY